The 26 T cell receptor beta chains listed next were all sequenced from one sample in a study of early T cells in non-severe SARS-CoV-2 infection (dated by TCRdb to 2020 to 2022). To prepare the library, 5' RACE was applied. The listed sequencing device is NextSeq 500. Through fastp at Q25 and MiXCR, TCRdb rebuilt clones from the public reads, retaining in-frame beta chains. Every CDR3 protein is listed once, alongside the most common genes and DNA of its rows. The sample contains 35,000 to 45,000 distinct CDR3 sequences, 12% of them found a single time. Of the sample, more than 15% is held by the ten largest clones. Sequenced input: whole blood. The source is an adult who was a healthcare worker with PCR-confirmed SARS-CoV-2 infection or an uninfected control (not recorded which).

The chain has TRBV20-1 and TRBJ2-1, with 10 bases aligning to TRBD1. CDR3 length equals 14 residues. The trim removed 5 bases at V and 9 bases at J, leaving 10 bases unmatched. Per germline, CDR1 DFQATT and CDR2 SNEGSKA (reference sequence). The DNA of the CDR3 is TGCAGTGCTGGGACAGGGGAGGGTTGGAGTGAGCAGTTCTTC. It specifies CSAGTGEGWSEQFF.

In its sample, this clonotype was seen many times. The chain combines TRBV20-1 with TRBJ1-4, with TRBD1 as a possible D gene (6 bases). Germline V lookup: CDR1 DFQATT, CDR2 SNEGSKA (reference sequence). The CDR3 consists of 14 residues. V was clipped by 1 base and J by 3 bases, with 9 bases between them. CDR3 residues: CSARVGGPNEKLFF. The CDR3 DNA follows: TGCAGTGCTAGAGTGGGGGGGCCTAATGAAAAACTGTTTTTT.

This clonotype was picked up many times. The CDR3 protein is CASSYSGSGADETQYF. As DNA, the CDR3 is TGTGCCAGCAGTTACTCTGGTTCAGGGGCGGATGAGACCCAGTACTTC. The rearrangement links TRBV6-5 to TRBJ2-5; a possible D gene is TRBD1 (6 bases). The V end was cut by 0 bases, the J end by 5 bases, with 16 bases between. Germline lookup yields CDR1 MNHEY and CDR2 SVGAGI. CDR3 length: 16 residues.

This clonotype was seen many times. The CDR3 DNA is TGTGCCAGCAGCCAAGGGGGGAAAGAAGCTTTCTTT. Translated: CASSQGGKEAFF. The chain recombines TRBV7-3 with TRBJ1-1; tentatively, D is TRBD1 (6 bases). Germline-derived CDR1 and CDR2 are SGHTA and FQGTGA. Trimming stripped 5 bases from V and 8 bases from J, with 12 bases between. There are 12 residues in the CDR3.

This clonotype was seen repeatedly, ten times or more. The DNA for the CDR3 is TGTGCCAGCAGCCGGACGGAGCCAATGAGCGCGCAGTACTTC. Its translation: CASSRTEPMSAQYF. V and J are TRBV7-2 and TRBJ2-7; the D is unclear. V gave up 5 bases and J gave up 9 bases, with 20 bases separating them. The CDR3 sequence is 14 residues long. Germline V CDR1 and CDR2: SGHTA, FQGNSA.

The chain's CDR3 is CASSQDIGDGSTDTQYF. The CDR3 nucleotides are TGTGCCAGCAGCCAAGATATCGGGGACGGAAGCACAGATACGCAGTATTTT. V usage is TRBV3-1 and J usage is TRBJ2-3, with D tentatively TRBD1 or TRBD2 (5 bases each). In germline, CDR1 is LGHDT, CDR2 YNNKEL (reference sequence). With 0 bases removed from V and 0 bases from J, the gap between germline ends came to 13 bases. CDR3 size: 17 residues.

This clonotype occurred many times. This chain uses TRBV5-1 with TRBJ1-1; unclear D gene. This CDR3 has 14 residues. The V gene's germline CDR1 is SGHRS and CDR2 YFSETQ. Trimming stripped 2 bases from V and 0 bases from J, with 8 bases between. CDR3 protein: CASSFRQMNTEAFF. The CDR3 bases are TGCGCCAGCAGCTTTCGCCAGATGAACACTGAAGCTTTCTTT.

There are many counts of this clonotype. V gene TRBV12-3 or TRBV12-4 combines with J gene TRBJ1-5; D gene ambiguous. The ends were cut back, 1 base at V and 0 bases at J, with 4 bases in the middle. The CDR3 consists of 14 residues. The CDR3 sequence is CASSLDNSNQPQHF. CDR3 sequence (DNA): TGTGCCAGCAGTTTAGACAATAGCAATCAGCCCCAGCATTTT.

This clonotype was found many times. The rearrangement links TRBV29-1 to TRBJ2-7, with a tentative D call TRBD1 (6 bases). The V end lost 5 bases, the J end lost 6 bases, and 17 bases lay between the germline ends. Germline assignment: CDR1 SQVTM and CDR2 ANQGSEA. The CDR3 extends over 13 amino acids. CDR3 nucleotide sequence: TGCAGCGTTTCACCCCTCAACAGGGTCGAGCAGTACTTC. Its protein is CSVSPLNRVEQYF.

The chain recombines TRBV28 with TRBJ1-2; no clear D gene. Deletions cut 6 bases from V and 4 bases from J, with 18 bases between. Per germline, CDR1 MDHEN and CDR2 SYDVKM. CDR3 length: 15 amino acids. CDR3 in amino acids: CASRAALGSSYGYTF. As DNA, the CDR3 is TGTGCCAGCAGGGCCGCGCTTGGGTCCTCCTATGGCTACACCTTC.

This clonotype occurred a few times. DNA of the CDR3: TGCAGCGTTAACCACCGGGACTTTATGAATGAGCAGTTCTTC. Its protein product is CSVNHRDFMNEQFF. The gene calls are TRBV29-1 and TRBJ2-1; TRBD2 is a possible D gene (6 bases). CDR3 length: 14 residues. Germline V gene lookup returns CDR1 SQVTM and CDR2 ANQGSEA. Trimming stripped 5 bases from V and 7 bases from J, with 18 bases between.

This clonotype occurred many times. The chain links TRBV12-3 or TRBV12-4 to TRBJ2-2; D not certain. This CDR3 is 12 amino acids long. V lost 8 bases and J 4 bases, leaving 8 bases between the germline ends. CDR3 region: CASSRATGELFF. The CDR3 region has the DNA TGTGCCAGCTCCCGTGCCACCGGGGAGCTGTTTTTT.

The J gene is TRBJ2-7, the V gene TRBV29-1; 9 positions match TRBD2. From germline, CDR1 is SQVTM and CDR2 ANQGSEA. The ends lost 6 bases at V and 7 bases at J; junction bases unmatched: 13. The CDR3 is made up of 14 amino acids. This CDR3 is CSVSSREGLREQYF. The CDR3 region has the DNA TGCAGCGTCTCTTCGCGGGAGGGTCTAAGGGAGCAGTACTTC.

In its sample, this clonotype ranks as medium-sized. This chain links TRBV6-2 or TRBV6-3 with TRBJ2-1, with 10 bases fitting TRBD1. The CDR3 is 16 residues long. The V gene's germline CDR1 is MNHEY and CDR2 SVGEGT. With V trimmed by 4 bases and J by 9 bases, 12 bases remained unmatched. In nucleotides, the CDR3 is TGTGCCAGCAGTTTATTTTCGGACAGGGGGATGAGTGAGCAGTTCTTC. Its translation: CASSLFSDRGMSEQFF.

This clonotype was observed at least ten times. The CDR3 DNA follows: TGTGCCAGCTCAGGCCCCGGGACAGAGACCTACGAGCAGTACTTC. Translation gives CASSGPGTETYEQYF. J is TRBJ2-7 and V is TRBV18; 7 nucleotides match TRBD1. This CDR3 spans 15 amino acids. Germline V CDR1 and CDR2: KGHSH, LQKENI. The J segment lost 2 bases and the V segment lost 5 bases, leaving 9 bases of the junction unmatched.

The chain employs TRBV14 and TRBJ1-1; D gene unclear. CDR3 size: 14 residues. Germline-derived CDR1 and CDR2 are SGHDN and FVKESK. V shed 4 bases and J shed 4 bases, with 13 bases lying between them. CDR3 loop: CASSRVWGRTEAFF. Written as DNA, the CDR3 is TGTGCCAGCAGCCGTGTGTGGGGTCGCACTGAAGCTTTCTTT.

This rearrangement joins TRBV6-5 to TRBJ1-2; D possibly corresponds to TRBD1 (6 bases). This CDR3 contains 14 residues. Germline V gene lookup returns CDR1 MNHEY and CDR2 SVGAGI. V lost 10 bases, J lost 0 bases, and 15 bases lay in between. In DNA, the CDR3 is TGTGCCACGAGGGGGGGGCACCCTAACTATGGCTACACCTTC. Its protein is CATRGGHPNYGYTF.

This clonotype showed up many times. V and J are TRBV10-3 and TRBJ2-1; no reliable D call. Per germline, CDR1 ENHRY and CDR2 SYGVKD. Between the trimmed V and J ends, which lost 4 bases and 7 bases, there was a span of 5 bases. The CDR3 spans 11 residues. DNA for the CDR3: TGTGCCATCAGTGTTGTAAATGAGCAGTTCTTC. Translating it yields CAISVVNEQFF.

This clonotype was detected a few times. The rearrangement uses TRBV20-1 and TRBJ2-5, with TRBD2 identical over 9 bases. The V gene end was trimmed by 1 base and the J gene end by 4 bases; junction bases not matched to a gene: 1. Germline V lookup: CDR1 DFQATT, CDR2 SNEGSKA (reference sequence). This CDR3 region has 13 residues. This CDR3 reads CSARVLAGETQYF. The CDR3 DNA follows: TGCAGTGCTAGAGTACTAGCGGGAGAGACCCAGTACTTC.

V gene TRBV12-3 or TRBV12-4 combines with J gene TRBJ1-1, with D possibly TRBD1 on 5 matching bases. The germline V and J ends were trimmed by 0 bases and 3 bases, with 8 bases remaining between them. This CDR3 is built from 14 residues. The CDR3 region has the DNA TGTGCCAGCAGTTTAGCGCTCAGGGACACTGAAGCTTTCTTT. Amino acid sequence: CASSLALRDTEAFF.

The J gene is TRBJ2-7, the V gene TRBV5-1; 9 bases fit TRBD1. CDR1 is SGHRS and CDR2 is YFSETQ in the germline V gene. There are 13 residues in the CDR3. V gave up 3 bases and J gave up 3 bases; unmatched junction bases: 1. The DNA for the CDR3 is TGCGCCAGCAGCTCGGGACAGGGCTACGAGCAGTACTTC. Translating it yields CASSSGQGYEQYF.

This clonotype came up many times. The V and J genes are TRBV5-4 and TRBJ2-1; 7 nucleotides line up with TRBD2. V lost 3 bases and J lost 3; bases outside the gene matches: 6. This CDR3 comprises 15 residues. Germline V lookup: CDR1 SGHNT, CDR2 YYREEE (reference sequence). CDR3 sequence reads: CASSSKRGNYNEQFF. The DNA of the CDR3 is TGTGCCAGCAGCTCAAAGCGGGGTAACTACAATGAGCAGTTCTTC.

CDR3 residues: CASSLGQGMIGTQYF. The CDR3 DNA sequence: TGTGCCAGCAGTTTGGGACAGGGGATGATAGGGACCCAGTACTTC. The chain has TRBV6-2 or TRBV6-3 and TRBJ2-5, with 10 bases fitting TRBD1. Germline values: CDR1 MNHEY, CDR2 SVGEGT. With 4 bases clipped from V and 7 bases from J, the junction kept 9 bases outside the gene matches. CDR3 length: 15 amino acids.

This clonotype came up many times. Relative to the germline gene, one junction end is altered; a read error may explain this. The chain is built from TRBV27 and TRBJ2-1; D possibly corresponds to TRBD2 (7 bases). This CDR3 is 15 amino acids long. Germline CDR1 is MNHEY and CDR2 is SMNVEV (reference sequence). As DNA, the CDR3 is TGTGCCAGCACCTCGGTGTGGGGGGGCGCAGCCTCACAGGTCTTC. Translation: CASTSVWGGAASQVF.

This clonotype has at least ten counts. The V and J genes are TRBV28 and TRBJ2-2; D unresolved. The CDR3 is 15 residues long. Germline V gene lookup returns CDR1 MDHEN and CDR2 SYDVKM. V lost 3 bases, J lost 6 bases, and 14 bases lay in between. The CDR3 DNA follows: TGTGCCAGCAGTTTGGGCGCCCGACTGGCCGGGGAGCTGTTTTTT. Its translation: CASSLGARLAGELFF.

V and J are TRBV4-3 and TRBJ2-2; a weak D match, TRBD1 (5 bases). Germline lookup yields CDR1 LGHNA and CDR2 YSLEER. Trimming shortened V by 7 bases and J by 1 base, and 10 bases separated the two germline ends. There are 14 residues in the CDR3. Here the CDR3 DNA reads TGCGCCAGCAATAGGGGCCAGAACACCGGGGAGCTGTTTTTT. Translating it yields CASNRGQNTGELFF.